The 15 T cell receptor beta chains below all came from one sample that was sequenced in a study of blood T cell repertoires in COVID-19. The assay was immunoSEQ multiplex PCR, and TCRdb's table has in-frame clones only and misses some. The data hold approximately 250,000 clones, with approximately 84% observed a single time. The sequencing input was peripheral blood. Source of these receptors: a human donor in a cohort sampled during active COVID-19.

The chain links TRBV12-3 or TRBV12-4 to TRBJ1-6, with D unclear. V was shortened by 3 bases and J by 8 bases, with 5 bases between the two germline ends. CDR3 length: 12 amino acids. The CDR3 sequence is CASSFGDSPLHF. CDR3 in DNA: TGTGCCAGCAGTTTCGGGGATTCACCCCTCCACTTT.

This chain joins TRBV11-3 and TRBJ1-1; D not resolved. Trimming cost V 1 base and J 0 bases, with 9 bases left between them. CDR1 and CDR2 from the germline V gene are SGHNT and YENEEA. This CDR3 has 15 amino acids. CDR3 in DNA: TGTGCCAGCAGCTTAGTTCGGGTTTTGAACACTGAAGCTTTCTTT. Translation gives CASSLVRVLNTEAFF. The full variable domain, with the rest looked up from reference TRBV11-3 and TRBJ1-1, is EAGVVQSPRYKIIEKKQPVAFWCNPISGHNTLYWYLQNLGQGPELLIRYENEEAVDDSQLPKDRFSAERLKGVDSTLKIQPAELGDSAVYLCASSLVRVLNTEAFFGQGTRLTVV.

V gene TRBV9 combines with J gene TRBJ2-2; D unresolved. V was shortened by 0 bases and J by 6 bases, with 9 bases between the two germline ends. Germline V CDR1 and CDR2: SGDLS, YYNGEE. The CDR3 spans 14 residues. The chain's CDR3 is CASSVGAAAGELFF. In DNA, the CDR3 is TGTGCCAGCAGCGTAGGTGCGGCGGCCGGGGAGCTGTTTTTT.

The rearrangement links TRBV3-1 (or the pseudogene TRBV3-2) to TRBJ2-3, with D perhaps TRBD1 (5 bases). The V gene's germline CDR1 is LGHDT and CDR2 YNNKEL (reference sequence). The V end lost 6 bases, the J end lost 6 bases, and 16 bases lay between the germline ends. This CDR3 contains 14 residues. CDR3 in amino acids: CASSRTLSEDTQYF. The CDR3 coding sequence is TGTGCCAGCAGTCGGACACTCAGTGAGGATACGCAGTATTTT.

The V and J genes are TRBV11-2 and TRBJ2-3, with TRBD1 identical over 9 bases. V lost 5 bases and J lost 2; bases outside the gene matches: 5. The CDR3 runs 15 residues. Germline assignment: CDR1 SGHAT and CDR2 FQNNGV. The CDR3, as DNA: TGTGCCAGCAGCATCGGGACAGGGACCACAGATACGCAGTATTTT. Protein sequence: CASSIGTGTTDTQYF. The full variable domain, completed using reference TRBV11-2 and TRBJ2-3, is EAGVAQSPRYKIIEKRQSVAFWCNPISGHATLYWYQQILGQGPKLLIQFQNNGVVDDSQLPKDRFSAERLKGVDSTLKIQPAKLEDSAVYLCASSIGTGTTDTQYFGPGTRLTVL.

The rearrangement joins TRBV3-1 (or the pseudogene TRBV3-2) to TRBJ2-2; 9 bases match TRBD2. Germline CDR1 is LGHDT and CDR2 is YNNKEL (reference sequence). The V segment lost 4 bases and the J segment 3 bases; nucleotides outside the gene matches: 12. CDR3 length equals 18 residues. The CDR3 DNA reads TGTGCCAGCAGCCCCGAGGTTAGCGGGGGAACGTACACCGGGGAGCTGTTTTTT. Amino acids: CASSPEVSGGTYTGELFF.

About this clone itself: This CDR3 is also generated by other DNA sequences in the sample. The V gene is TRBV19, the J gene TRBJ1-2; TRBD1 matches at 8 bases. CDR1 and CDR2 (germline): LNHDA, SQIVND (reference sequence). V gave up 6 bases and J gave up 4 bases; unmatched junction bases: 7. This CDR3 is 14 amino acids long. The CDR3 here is CASSIGQGGYGYTF. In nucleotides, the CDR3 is TGTGCCAGTAGCATCGGACAGGGAGGCTATGGCTACACCTTC.

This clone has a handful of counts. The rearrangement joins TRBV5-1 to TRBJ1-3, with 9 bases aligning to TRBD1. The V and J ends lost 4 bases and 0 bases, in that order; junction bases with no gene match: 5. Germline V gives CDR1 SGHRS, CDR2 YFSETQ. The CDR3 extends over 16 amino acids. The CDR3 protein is CASSQGQGFSGNTIYF. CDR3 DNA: TGCGCCAGCAGCCAGGGACAGGGTTTCTCTGGAAACACCATATATTTT.

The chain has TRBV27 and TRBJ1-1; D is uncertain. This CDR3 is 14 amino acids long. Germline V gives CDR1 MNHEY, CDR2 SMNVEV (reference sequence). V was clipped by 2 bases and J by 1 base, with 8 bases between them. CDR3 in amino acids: CASSLVGRNTEAFF. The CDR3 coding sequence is TGTGCCAGCAGTTTAGTGGGGAGGAACACTGAAGCTTTCTTT.

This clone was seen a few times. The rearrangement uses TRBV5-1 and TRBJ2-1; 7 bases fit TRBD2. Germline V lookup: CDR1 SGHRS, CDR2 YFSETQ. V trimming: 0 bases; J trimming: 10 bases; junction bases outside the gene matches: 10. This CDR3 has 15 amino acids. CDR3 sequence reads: CASSLGLEGRGEQFF. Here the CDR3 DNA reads TGCGCCAGCAGCTTGGGGCTAGAGGGGAGGGGCGAGCAGTTCTTC.

The CDR3 DNA sequence: TGTGCCAGCAGTGAGGAGAGGGTAGCTAACTATGGCTACACCTTC. Amino acid sequence: CASSEERVANYGYTF. The chain combines TRBV2 with TRBJ1-2; no reliable D call. V shed 3 bases and J shed 0 bases, with 11 bases lying between them. The germline CDR1 and CDR2 sequences are SNHLY and FYNNEI. The CDR3 is made up of 15 amino acids.

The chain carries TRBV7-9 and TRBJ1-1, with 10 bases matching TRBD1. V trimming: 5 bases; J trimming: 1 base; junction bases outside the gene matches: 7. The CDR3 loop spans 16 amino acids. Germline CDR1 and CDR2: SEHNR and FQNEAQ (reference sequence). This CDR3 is CASSHTTGGRNTEAFF. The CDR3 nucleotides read TGTGCCAGCAGCCATACGACAGGGGGCCGGAACACTGAAGCTTTCTTT.

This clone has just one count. The DNA of the CDR3 is TGTGCCAGCAGCTCTTACTCCTACGAGCAGTACTTC. It yields the protein CASSSYSYEQYF. The J gene is TRBJ2-7, the V gene TRBV5-8; no clear D gene. The V gene's germline CDR1 is SGHTS and CDR2 YDEGEE. Between the trimmed V and J ends, which lost 3 bases and 0 bases, there was a span of 4 bases. The CDR3 spans 12 residues.

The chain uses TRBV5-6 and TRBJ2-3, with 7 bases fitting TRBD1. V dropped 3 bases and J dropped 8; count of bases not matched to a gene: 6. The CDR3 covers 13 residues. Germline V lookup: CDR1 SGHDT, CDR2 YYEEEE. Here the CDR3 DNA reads TGTGCCAGCAGCTCGAAAGGACAGGCTACGCAGTATTTT. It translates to CASSSKGQATQYF.

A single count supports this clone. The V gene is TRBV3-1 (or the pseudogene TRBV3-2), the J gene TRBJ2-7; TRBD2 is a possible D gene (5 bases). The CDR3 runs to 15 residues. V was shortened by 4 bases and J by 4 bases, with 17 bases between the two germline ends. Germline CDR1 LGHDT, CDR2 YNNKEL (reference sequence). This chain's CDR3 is CASSLAPADHYEQYF. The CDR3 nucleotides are TGTGCCAGCAGCCTAGCTCCAGCGGACCATTACGAGCAGTACTTC.